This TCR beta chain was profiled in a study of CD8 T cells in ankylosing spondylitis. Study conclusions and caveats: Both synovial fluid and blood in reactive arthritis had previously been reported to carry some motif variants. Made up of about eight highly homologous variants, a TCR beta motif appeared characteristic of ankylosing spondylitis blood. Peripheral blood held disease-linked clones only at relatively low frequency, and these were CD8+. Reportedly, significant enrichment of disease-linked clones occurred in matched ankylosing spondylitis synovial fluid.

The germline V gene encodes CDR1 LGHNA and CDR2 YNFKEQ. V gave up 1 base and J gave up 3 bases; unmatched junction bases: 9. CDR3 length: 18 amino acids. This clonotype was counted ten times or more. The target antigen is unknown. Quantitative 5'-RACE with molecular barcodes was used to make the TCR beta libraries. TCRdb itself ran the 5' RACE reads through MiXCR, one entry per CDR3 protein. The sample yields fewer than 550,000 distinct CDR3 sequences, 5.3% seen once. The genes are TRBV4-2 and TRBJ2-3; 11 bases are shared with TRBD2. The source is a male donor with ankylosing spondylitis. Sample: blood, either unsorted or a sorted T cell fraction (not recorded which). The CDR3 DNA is TGTGCCAGCAGCCAAGGGGGGCTACTAGCGGGAGAAACAGATACGCAGTATTTT. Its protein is CASSQGGLLAGETDTQYF.